Following are 30 T cell receptor beta chains from one sample sequenced in a study of PD-L1 blockade in urothelial cancer. The time point here: pretreatment peripheral blood. Using immunoSEQ multiplex PCR, the repertoire was profiled, and TCRdb retains in-frame clones only, with some absent. The sample has approximately 56,000 clones, approximately 85% seen once. Sequencing used PBMCs, obtained around atezolizumab (anti-PD-L1) treatment. The origin of the receptors is a man aged 65 to 85 with urothelial cancer.

The chain joins TRBV28 to TRBJ1-2; weak D call: TRBD1 (5 bases). The CDR3 spans 12 residues. The germline V gene encodes CDR1 MDHEN and CDR2 SYDVKM. V lost 10 bases to trimming and J lost 7 bases, with 16 bases between them. This chain's CDR3 is CATRWRGAGYTF. CDR3 DNA: TGTGCCACCCGTTGGAGGGGTGCTGGCTACACCTTC.

V usage is TRBV2 and J usage is TRBJ2-5, with D perhaps TRBD1 (5 bases). Germline V CDR1 and CDR2: SNHLY, FYNNEI. This CDR3 spans 17 amino acids. Trimming took 3 bases from V and 6 from J, leaving 23 bases between them. The CDR3 sequence is CASSEMSRQPWSQTQYF. CDR3 sequence (DNA): TGTGCCAGCAGTGAGATGTCGCGACAGCCGTGGAGCCAGACCCAGTACTTC.

V gene TRBV9 combines with J gene TRBJ1-2; D gene unclear. Germline loops: CDR1 SGDLS, CDR2 YYNGEE. The V gene lost 0 bases and the J gene lost 7 bases, with 10 bases spanning the gap. The CDR3 is 13 amino acids. CDR3 nucleotides: TGTGCCAGCAGCGTAGCGCCAGAATCTGGCTACACCTTC. This gives the protein CASSVAPESGYTF.

The CDR3 nucleotides read TGTGCCAGCAGCTTAGCGGGGCTTGGCGAGCAGTACTTC. Protein product: CASSLAGLGEQYF. This chain links TRBV7-8 with TRBJ2-7, with D maybe TRBD1 (5 bases). CDR1 SGHVS and CDR2 FQNEAQ come from the germline V gene. V was shortened by 0 bases and J by 6 bases, with 9 bases between the two germline ends. CDR3 length: 13 amino acids.

This clone is a singleton in its sample. The rearrangement uses TRBV10-1 and TRBJ2-3; possibly TRBD1 for D (5 bases). Trimming took off 3 bases at V and 2 bases at J, with 12 bases between the two ends. This CDR3 is 15 amino acids long. The germline V gene encodes CDR1 WNHNN and CDR2 SYGVQD (reference sequence). CDR3 coding DNA: TGCGCCAGCAGTGATACGACAGCCAACACAGATACGCAGTATTTT. Encoded protein: CASSDTTANTDTQYF.

This clone was observed once. This CDR3 reads CASRPRLAGNTGELFF. CDR3 DNA sequence: TGTGCCAGCAGGCCCAGACTAGCGGGGAACACCGGGGAGCTGTTTTTT. The chain has TRBV2 and TRBJ2-2; 10 nucleotides align to TRBD2. Trimming at V came to 6 bases and at J to 1 base, leaving 5 bases not matched to a gene. Germline assignment: CDR1 SNHLY and CDR2 FYNNEI. The CDR3 has 16 amino acids. Full variable domain (outside the CDR3, taken from reference TRBV2 and TRBJ2-2): EPEVTQTPSHQVTQMGQEVILRCVPISNHLYFYWYRQILGQKVEFLVSFYNNEISEKSEIFDDQFSVERPDGSNFTLKIRSTKLEDSAMYFCASRPRLAGNTGELFFGEGSRLTVL.

V is TRBV27 and J is TRBJ2-1; maybe TRBD2 (5 bases). The CDR3 covers 17 residues. V was trimmed by 6 bases and J by 2 bases, leaving 20 bases between them. Germline V CDR1 and CDR2: MNHEY, SMNVEV (reference sequence). The CDR3 DNA follows: TGTGCCAGCAGCTCGAACCGGGAACGAAGGCCCTACAATGAGCAGTTCTTC. It specifies CASSSNRERRPYNEQFF.

The chain couples TRBV5-5 to TRBJ1-2; D is unresolved. The CDR3 covers 15 residues. Trimming removed 1 base from V and 4 bases from J, with 14 bases in between. Germline CDR1 is SGHKS and CDR2 is YYEKEE (reference sequence). The CDR3 region is CASSLTAAATYGYTF. The DNA for the CDR3 is TGTGCCAGCAGCTTGACGGCGGCAGCCACCTATGGCTACACCTTC.

The rearrangement links TRBV28 to TRBJ2-7; TRBD2 matches 14 bases. There are 19 residues in the CDR3. Per the germline V gene, CDR1 is MDHEN and CDR2 is SYDVKM. The ends lost 4 bases at V and 4 bases at J; junction bases unmatched: 15. CDR3 protein: CASSSSNSGLAGGGYEQYF. In DNA form, the CDR3 reads TGTGCCAGCAGTTCCTCGAACTCCGGACTAGCGGGAGGAGGGTACGAGCAGTACTTC.

The gene calls are TRBV2 and TRBJ2-3, with TRBD2 identical over 14 bases. Germline trimming cut 7 bases from V and 9 bases from J; bases unmatched to any gene: 6. The germline CDR1 and CDR2 sequences are SNHLY and FYNNEI. The CDR3 loop spans 14 amino acids. The CDR3 protein is CASIGTSGRGTQYF. CDR3 nucleotides: TGTGCCAGCATAGGGACTAGCGGGAGAGGCACGCAGTATTTT.

This clone has only a few counts. This chain uses TRBV11-2 with TRBJ2-7, with TRBD2 identical over 8 bases. Per the germline V gene, CDR1 is SGHAT and CDR2 is FQNNGV. This CDR3 region has 14 residues. V shed 5 bases, J shed 0 bases, and the junction held 3 bases outside the gene matches. The CDR3: CASSLGLASYEQYF. CDR3 nucleotide sequence: TGTGCCAGCAGCCTCGGACTAGCCTCCTACGAGCAGTACTTC.

The chain is built from TRBV11-2 and TRBJ2-7, with 7 bases that match TRBD1. With 4 bases clipped from V and 2 bases from J, the junction kept 5 bases outside the gene matches. The CDR3 contains 14 residues. Germline assignment: CDR1 SGHAT and CDR2 FQNNGV. In nucleotides, the CDR3 is TGTGCCAGCAGCTCCGAGGGACAGACCTACGAGCAGTACTTC. This gives the protein CASSSEGQTYEQYF.

The chain carries TRBV2 and TRBJ1-1; possible D gene TRBD1, 6 bases. The CDR3 is 14 amino acids. V lost 4 bases, J lost 1 base, and 10 bases lay in between. CDR1 SNHLY and CDR2 FYNNEI come from the germline V gene. In DNA form, the CDR3 reads TGTGCCAGCAGTGTTGGACAGTCGAACACTGAAGCTTTCTTT. Its protein is CASSVGQSNTEAFF.

V and J are TRBV7-3 and TRBJ2-1; TRBD2 agrees at 8 bases. This CDR3 is 14 amino acids long. Germline values: CDR1 SGHTA, CDR2 FQGTGA. V lost 2 bases and J lost 8; bases outside the gene matches: 5. This CDR3 reads CASSLSGGLHEQFF. The CDR3 bases are TGTGCCAGCAGCTTATCGGGAGGGCTTCATGAGCAGTTCTTC. Full variable domain (rest looked up from reference TRBV7-3 and TRBJ2-1): GAGVSQTPSNKVTEKGKYVELRCDPISGHTALYWYRQSLGQGPEFLIYFQGTGAADDSGLPNDRFFAVRPEGSVSTLKIQRTERGDSAVYLCASSLSGGLHEQFFGPGTRLTVL.

This clone was seen just once. The rearrangement links TRBV18 to TRBJ2-7; TRBD2 matches 8 bases. The length of the CDR3 is 15 residues. With V trimmed by 3 bases and J by 0 bases, 4 bases remained unmatched. Germline V CDR1 and CDR2: KGHSH, LQKENI. The CDR3 bases are TGTGCCAGCTCACCCGGACTAGCTTCCTCCTACGAGCAGTACTTC. Translation gives CASSPGLASSYEQYF.

The chain links TRBV15 to TRBJ2-5; weak D call: TRBD2 (6 bases). Looked up from germline, CDR1 is LNHNV and CDR2 is YYDKDF (reference sequence). The CDR3 sequence is 18 residues long. The V gene lost 0 bases and the J gene lost 2 bases, with 19 bases spanning the gap. The CDR3 DNA follows: TGTGCCACCAGCAGAGATCAAAGCTCCGCGGGGAGGCAAGAGACCCAGTACTTC. This translates into CATSRDQSSAGRQETQYF.

This chain links TRBV7-9 with TRBJ2-7, with D possibly TRBD2 on 5 matching bases. Germline CDR1 is SEHNR and CDR2 is FQNEAQ (reference sequence). Trimming removed 5 bases at V and 3 bases at J, with 8 bases between. The CDR3 sequence is 12 residues long. The CDR3 nucleotides are TGTGCCAGCAGCCCCAGCGGCTACGAGCAGTACTTC. Translation gives CASSPSGYEQYF.

The CDR3 coding sequence is TGTGCCAGCAGCCCAACAGGGGACCCTTACAATGAGCAGTTCTTC. It specifies CASSPTGDPYNEQFF. The chain links TRBV7-3 to TRBJ2-1; 7 bases map to TRBD1. J was trimmed by 4 bases and V by 5 bases; bases with no gene match: 8. The CDR3 spans 15 residues. CDR1 is SGHTA and CDR2 is FQGTGA in the germline V gene.

The rearrangement links TRBV4-2 to TRBJ2-7; possible D gene TRBD2, 6 bases. Germline-derived CDR1 and CDR2 are LGHNA and YNFKEQ. V was shortened by 0 bases and J by 0 bases, with 18 bases between the two germline ends. The CDR3 extends over 18 amino acids. The CDR3: CASSQDGGLAMSSYEQYF. The CDR3 bases are TGTGCCAGCAGCCAAGACGGAGGCCTAGCGATGAGCTCCTACGAGCAGTACTTC.

The CDR3 nucleotides are TGTGCCAGCTCGGGGGACATCCGTTACGAGCAGTACTTC. It codes for CASSGDIRYEQYF. The V and J genes are TRBV18 and TRBJ2-7, with a possible D match to TRBD1 (6 bases). In germline, CDR1 is KGHSH, CDR2 LQKENI. CDR3 size: 13 residues. V was cut by 6 bases and J by 4 bases, with 13 bases left in between.

The V and J genes are TRBV28 and TRBJ2-1, with 9 positions matching TRBD1. V lost 5 bases and J lost 6; bases outside the gene matches: 5. This CDR3 has 14 residues. The germline gives CDR1 MDHEN, CDR2 SYDVKM. CDR3 nucleotide sequence: TGTGCCAGCAGTGGACAGGGGACCGCCAATGAGCAGTTCTTC. Its translation: CASSGQGTANEQFF.

The chain has TRBV6-5 and TRBJ2-7; D is uncertain. Germline CDR1 and CDR2: MNHEY and SVGAGI. Trimming took 0 bases from V and 4 from J, leaving 13 bases between them. The CDR3 totals 15 residues. The CDR3 DNA is TGTGCCAGCAGTTACTCGTTGGGCCCTTCGTACGAGCAGTACTTC. It specifies CASSYSLGPSYEQYF.

V is TRBV28 and J is TRBJ2-1, with D perhaps TRBD2 (5 bases). Germline loops: CDR1 MDHEN, CDR2 SYDVKM. CDR3 length: 16 residues. The V and J ends lost 4 bases and 7 bases respectively, with 20 bases between them. This CDR3 is CASSSSDYLLKNEQFF. CDR3 coding DNA: TGTGCCAGCAGTTCTTCAGACTACCTTCTAAAGAATGAGCAGTTCTTC.

The chain couples TRBV4-2 to TRBJ2-3, with 7 bases identical to TRBD2. Trimming at V came to 4 bases and at J to 7 bases, leaving 17 bases not matched to a gene. CDR1 is LGHNA, CDR2 YNFKEQ, per germline. The CDR3 is 17 residues long. In DNA form, the CDR3 reads TGTGCCAGCAGCCGGCTAACCGCTAGCGGCCGAGAAAATACGCAGTATTTT. The encoded protein is CASSRLTASGRENTQYF.

The chain has TRBV20-1 and TRBJ2-3; D is uncertain. From germline, CDR1 is DFQATT and CDR2 SNEGSKA (reference sequence). Trimming removed 2 bases from V and 14 bases from J, with 14 bases in between. The CDR3 sequence is 11 residues long. CDR3 DNA sequence: TGCAGTGCTAGACCTGAGGTGAACGCGTATTTT. It translates to CSARPEVNAYF.

The chain recombines TRBV10-2 with TRBJ2-7, with D possibly TRBD1 on 5 matching bases. Germline V CDR1 and CDR2: WSHSY, SAAADI. The CDR3 contains 13 residues. Trimming removed 6 bases at V and 7 bases at J, with 16 bases between. CDR3 sequence (DNA): TGCGCCAGCAGCAGGGCTCATGGGGCAGAGCAGTACTTC. Its translation is CASSRAHGAEQYF.

The chain recombines TRBV19 with TRBJ1-5, with D possibly TRBD1 on 5 matching bases. Per germline, CDR1 LNHDA and CDR2 SQIVND (reference sequence). The length of the CDR3 is 15 residues. Trimming stripped 0 bases from V and 7 bases from J, with 13 bases between. Here the CDR3 DNA reads TGTGCCAGTAGTATAGAAGGGCAGGGTCGGCAGCCCCAGCATTTT. This codes for CASSIEGQGRQPQHF.

This clone was detected only a few times. This chain links TRBV5-1 with TRBJ1-5, with 7 nucleotides matching TRBD1. V gave up 4 bases and J gave up 6 bases; unmatched junction bases: 7. The CDR3 contains 14 residues. CDR1 is SGHRS, CDR2 YFSETQ, per germline. The CDR3 reads CASSRDSLSQPQHF. The DNA for the CDR3 is TGCGCCAGCAGCCGGGACAGTTTGAGTCAGCCCCAGCATTTT.

The chain links TRBV18 to TRBJ1-3; D is possibly TRBD1 (5 bases). CDR3 length: 17 residues. The V gene's germline CDR1 is KGHSH and CDR2 LQKENI. Trimming took 1 base from V and 4 from J, leaving 17 bases between them. CDR3 residues: CASSPLGDSPGGNTIYF. Written as DNA, the CDR3 is TGTGCCAGCTCACCACTCGGGGACTCCCCCGGGGGAAACACCATATATTTT.

The J gene is TRBJ2-3, the V gene TRBV30, with D possibly matching TRBD1 (7 bases). V lost 4 bases, J lost 14 bases, and 22 bases lay in between. This CDR3 has 13 amino acids. The germline CDR1 and CDR2 sequences are GTSNPN and SVGIG (reference sequence). The CDR3 DNA sequence: TGTGCCTGGATTCGCAAGCAGGGGGGATACGCGTATTTT. Encoded protein: CAWIRKQGGYAYF. The full variable domain, with the rest looked up from reference TRBV30 and TRBJ2-3, is SQTIHQWPATLVQPVGSPLSLECTVEGTSNPNLYWYRQAAGRGLQLLFYSVGIGQISSEVPQNLSASRPQDRQFILSSKKLLLSDSGFYLCAWIRKQGGYAYFGPGTRLTVL.